The 24 T cell receptor beta chains reported below all come from one sample, sequenced in a study of regulatory T cells in long-lasting Graves disease. Time point described: newly diagnosed GD, antithyroid drugs for less than 3 months. After RNA was extracted from PBMCs, the TCR library was made from it. In building TCR beta libraries, iRepertoire HTBI primers were used together with Arm-PCR of CDR3 regions. TCRdb passed the multiplex PCR reads through MiXCR, listing each CDR3 protein once. Among approximately 230,000 distinct CDR3 sequences listed, around 16% were seen once. This specimen consisted of peripheral blood mononuclear cells (PBMCs), obtained at new diagnosis, from a patient treated with antithyroid drugs. The receptors stem from a female donor with Graves disease.

This clonotype was observed many times. The chain carries TRBV4-3 and TRBJ2-3; D is unresolved. Deletions cut 2 bases from V and 6 bases from J, with 12 bases between. The V gene's germline CDR1 is LGHNA and CDR2 YSLEER. The length of the CDR3 is 14 residues. The CDR3 here is CASSQTDRLDTQYF. DNA of the CDR3: TGCGCCAGCAGCCAAACCGACCGTTTGGATACGCAGTATTTT.

The gene calls are TRBV29-1 and TRBJ2-7; tentatively, D is TRBD1 or TRBD2 (5 bases each). The V gene lost 6 bases and the J gene lost 4 bases, with 16 bases spanning the gap. The CDR3 runs 13 residues. CDR1 is SQVTM and CDR2 is ANQGSEA in the germline V gene. Here the CDR3 reads CSVEEGEGYEQYF. The DNA for the CDR3 is TGCAGCGTGGAGGAAGGGGAAGGTTACGAGCAGTACTTC.

The rearrangement joins TRBV10-3 to TRBJ1-2, with D maybe TRBD1 (5 bases). The CDR3 contains 12 residues. Germline V gene sequence: CDR1 ENHRY, CDR2 SYGVKD. Deletions cut 4 bases from V and 4 bases from J, with 7 bases between. DNA of the CDR3: TGTGCCATCAGTGGGCAGGGCTATGGCTACACCTTC. This encodes CAISGQGYGYTF.

This clonotype was detected only a few times. This sequence joins TRBV19 and TRBJ1-5, with 8 bases aligning to TRBD1. The CDR3 has 15 residues. After removal of 7 bases from V and 4 bases from J, the junction contained 9 bases not matched to a gene. From germline, CDR1 is LNHDA and CDR2 SQIVND (reference sequence). The CDR3 protein is CASTSLDRVNQPQHF. In DNA form, the CDR3 reads TGTGCCAGTACCTCACTGGACAGGGTGAATCAGCCCCAGCATTTT. The complete variable domain, with remaining parts taken from reference TRBV19 and TRBJ1-5, reads DGGITQSPKYLFRKEGQNVTLSCEQNLNHDAMYWYRQDPGQGLRLIYYSQIVNDFQKGDIAEGYSVSREKKESFPLTVTSAQKNPTAFYLCASTSLDRVNQPQHFGDGTRLSIL.

This clonotype showed up many times. V is TRBV10-3 and J is TRBJ2-3; 9 bases line up with TRBD1. Looked up from germline, CDR1 is ENHRY and CDR2 is SYGVKD. With 11 bases clipped from V and 0 bases from J, the junction kept 18 bases outside the gene matches. There are 18 residues in the CDR3. CDR3 in DNA: TGTGCCGCAGGGGAACGGGACAGGGACCATTATAGCACAGATACGCAGTATTTT. Protein product: CAAGERDRDHYSTDTQYF.

This clonotype was observed at least ten times. This chain connects TRBV11-2 to TRBJ2-1; D gene unclear. This CDR3 spans 12 amino acids. V lost 1 base and J lost 5, with 3 bases in between. CDR1 and CDR2 from the germline V gene are SGHAT and FQNNGV. The CDR3 DNA reads as TGTGCCAGCAGCTTAGTTAACAATGAGCAGTTCTTC. Protein: CASSLVNNEQFF.

This clonotype was detected only a few times. The chain is built from TRBV7-9 and TRBJ1-2, with a tentative D call TRBD1 (6 bases). V gave up 2 bases and J gave up 3 bases, with 10 bases separating them. CDR3 size: 14 residues. Germline assignment: CDR1 SEHNR and CDR2 FQNEAQ (reference sequence). The CDR3 sequence: CASSLLQGDYGYTF. The CDR3, as DNA: TGTGCCAGCAGCTTATTACAGGGAGACTATGGCTACACCTTC.

The genes are TRBV27 and TRBJ2-7; 14 bases agree with TRBD2. The CDR3 contains 18 residues. With V trimmed by 0 bases and J by 4 bases, 8 bases remained unmatched. Germline V CDR1 and CDR2: MNHEY, SMNVEV (reference sequence). The CDR3, as DNA: TGTGCCAGCAGTTTATCGCCGACTAGCGGGAGGGCCGGGTACGAGCAGTACTTC. It yields the protein CASSLSPTSGRAGYEQYF.

CDR3 in DNA: TGTGCCAGCTCACCACTGTCAGACACAGATACGCAGTATTTT. This sequence encodes CASSPLSDTDTQYF. The rearrangement uses TRBV18 and TRBJ2-3; the D is unclear. Germline V CDR1 and CDR2: KGHSH, LQKENI. CDR3 length: 14 residues. The V end was cut by 1 base, the J end by 2 bases, with 7 bases between.

This clonotype was detected many times. V gene TRBV27 combines with J gene TRBJ1-1, with D possibly being TRBD1 (5 bases). CDR3 length: 14 amino acids. Germline V gives CDR1 MNHEY, CDR2 SMNVEV (reference sequence). V shed 1 base and J shed 4 bases, with 10 bases lying between them. The CDR3 sequence is CASSLFQGGTEAFF. CDR3 nucleotides: TGTGCCAGCAGTTTATTCCAGGGAGGCACTGAAGCTTTCTTT.

Remarks on this clonotype: This sequence may be a read error, since a much larger clone differs from it by one base. The V and J genes are TRBV7-9 and TRBJ1-4; D perhaps matches TRBD1 (6 bases). Germline values: CDR1 SEHNR, CDR2 FQNEAQ (reference sequence). The CDR3 sequence is 15 residues long. V gave up 4 bases and J gave up 10 bases, with 19 bases separating them. Here the CDR3 DNA reads TGTGCCAGCAGCTACGAAAGGGGGTTGGATGGAAAACTGTTTTTT. Its translation: CASSYERGLDGKLFF.

This clonotype was recorded a few times. V gene TRBV5-6 combines with J gene TRBJ2-1; D is unresolved. V lost 4 bases, J lost 3 bases, and 20 bases lay in between. The CDR3 length is 17 residues. Germline V gives CDR1 SGHDT, CDR2 YYEEEE. The CDR3 is CASSPGGPTAGYNEQFF. The CDR3 region has the DNA TGTGCCAGCAGCCCGGGTGGACCAACCGCTGGCTACAATGAGCAGTTCTTC.

J is TRBJ2-2 and V is TRBV7-3, with D perhaps being TRBD1 or TRBD2 (6 bases each). With 6 bases removed from V and 6 bases from J, the gap between germline ends came to 14 bases. Germline V lookup: CDR1 SGHTA, CDR2 FQGTGA. The CDR3 loop spans 14 amino acids. CDR3: CASRRDPGAGELFF. CDR3 nucleotides: TGTGCCAGCAGGCGGGACCCAGGGGCCGGGGAGCTGTTTTTT.

This clonotype occurred many times. This may come from a read error, since a much larger clone is one base off. The J gene is TRBJ2-7, the V gene TRBV15; 9 bases line up with TRBD1. Germline CDR1 LNHNV, CDR2 YYDKDF (reference sequence). CDR3 length: 14 amino acids. The V and J ends lost 6 bases and 3 bases, in that order; junction bases with no gene match: 6. CDR3 residues: CATSEGGQGYEQYF. CDR3 nucleotide sequence: TGTGCCACCAGTGAGGGGGGACAGGGCTACGAGCAGTACTTC.

This clonotype was recorded at least ten times. The chain uses TRBV2 and TRBJ1-4; no definite D call. This CDR3 spans 12 amino acids. The germline V gene encodes CDR1 SNHLY and CDR2 FYNNEI. Trimming left V 8 bases short and J 5 bases short, with 9 bases between. CDR3 region: CASLLGNEKLFF. The CDR3 DNA reads as TGTGCCAGCCTATTGGGGAATGAAAAACTGTTTTTT. The full variable domain, with the rest looked up from reference TRBV2 and TRBJ1-4, is EPEVTQTPSHQVTQMGQEVILRCVPISNHLYFYWYRQILGQKVEFLVSFYNNEISEKSEIFDDQFSVERPDGSNFTLKIRSTKLEDSAMYFCASLLGNEKLFFGSGTQLSVL.

Concerning this clonotype itself: This probably arose from a read error, given a far larger clone one base away. V usage is TRBV7-2 and J usage is TRBJ1-2, with D unresolved. The CDR3 is 15 amino acids. CDR1 and CDR2 from the germline V gene are SGHTA and FQGNSA. In DNA, the CDR3 is TGTGCCAGCGAGGCCTTAGCGGGGAGTTACAATGAGCAGCTCTTC. Its protein product is CASEALAGSYNEQLF. Full variable domain (remainder filled in from reference TRBV7-2 and TRBJ1-2): GAGVSQSPSNKVTEKGKDVELRCDPISGHTALYWYRQSLGQGLEFLIYFQGNSAPDKSGLPSDRFSAERTGGSVSTLTIQRTQQEDSAVYLCASEALAGSYNEQLFGSGTRLTVV.

This clonotype was picked up many times. The chain links TRBV15 to TRBJ1-2; D unclear. Germline CDR1 reads LNHNV; CDR2 reads YYDKDF (reference sequence). Between the trimmed V and J ends, which lost 0 bases and 6 bases, there was a span of 14 bases. The CDR3 has 15 amino acids. CDR3 DNA: TGTGCCACCAGCAGAGATAAGCGGGGTTCTGATGGCTACACCTTC. It codes for CATSRDKRGSDGYTF.

A remark on this clonotype: A read error may explain this, as a much larger clone is one base away. The V gene is TRBV28, the J gene TRBJ1-5; 11 nucleotides match TRBD1. CDR3 length: 15 residues. CDR1 is MDHEN and CDR2 is SYDVKM in the germline V gene. This chain's CDR3 is CVSSSWTGGAEPQHF. CDR3 sequence (DNA): TGTGTCAGCAGTTCGTGGACAGGGGGCGCGGAGCCCCAGCATTTT.

This chain uses TRBV7-2 with TRBJ1-2, with D unresolved. The germline V gene has CDR1 SGHTA and CDR2 FQGNSA. The CDR3 length is 15 residues. V lost 5 bases, J lost 4 bases, and 17 bases lay in between. CDR3 protein: CASSIDFMGIYGYTF. As DNA, the CDR3 is TGTGCCAGCAGCATAGATTTCATGGGCATCTATGGCTACACCTTC.

In its sample, this clonotype was seen many times. V gene TRBV20-1 combines with J gene TRBJ2-5; 10 nucleotides line up with TRBD2. The V and J ends lost 1 base and 2 bases, in that order; junction bases with no gene match: 4. This CDR3 has 15 residues. In germline, CDR1 is DFQATT, CDR2 SNEGSKA (reference sequence). The CDR3 loop is CSARASGSPQETQYF. CDR3 DNA sequence: TGCAGTGCTAGAGCTAGCGGGAGCCCTCAAGAGACCCAGTACTTC.

This clonotype was seen at least ten times. The rearrangement uses TRBV6-1 and TRBJ1-4; possibly TRBD1 for D (6 bases). This CDR3 comprises 14 residues. Germline CDR1 is MNHNS and CDR2 is SASEGT. Trimming removed 6 bases at V and 8 bases at J, with 16 bases between. CDR3 coding DNA: TGTGCCAGCAGCCCGGCGGGGGGGCGGGAAAAACTGTTTTTT. Amino acids: CASSPAGGREKLFF.

This clonotype was counted many times. The chain employs TRBV10-3 and TRBJ2-7; TRBD1 aligns across 8 bases. The V gene's germline CDR1 is ENHRY and CDR2 SYGVKD. V lost 3 bases to trimming and J lost 5 bases; unmatched junction nucleotides: 12. This CDR3 is 16 amino acids long. The CDR3 region is CAISEQVTGARDEQYF. The CDR3 coding sequence is TGTGCCATCAGTGAACAAGTGACAGGGGCGCGGGACGAGCAGTACTTC.

This clonotype was seen repeatedly, ten times or more. V gene TRBV11-2 combines with J gene TRBJ1-4, with D unclear. Germline loops: CDR1 SGHAT, CDR2 FQNNGV. V was cut by 4 bases and J by 8 bases, with 11 bases left in between. This CDR3 is 13 amino acids long. The CDR3 DNA reads as TGTGCCAGCAGCTCTTGGGTGGCGGAAAAACTGTTTTTT. As protein: CASSSWVAEKLFF.

This clonotype was counted many times. This chain joins TRBV13 and TRBJ1-4; 8 bases agree with TRBD1. The CDR3 has 17 residues. Germline loops: CDR1 PRHDT, CDR2 FYEKMQ (reference sequence). The V segment lost 3 bases and the J segment 0 bases; nucleotides outside the gene matches: 6. CDR3 in DNA: TGTGCCAGCAGCTTGGGCAGGGGGCATGCAACTAATGAAAAACTGTTTTTT. It encodes CASSLGRGHATNEKLFF.